The 16 T cell receptor beta chains below were found in one sample sequenced in a study of OX40 agonist ivuxolimab in advanced cancers. TCRdb's table, derived via immunoSEQ multiplex PCR, lists solely in-frame clones and lacks some. The top ten clones hold over 20% of a sample with about 20,000 clones, around 76% of them seen once. Sequencing was performed on CD4+ or CD8+ T cells sorted from blood, taken in a trial of the OX40 agonist ivuxolimab. These receptors all stem from an adult with an advanced solid tumor such as melanoma, head and neck, liver or kidney cancer.

This clone has just one count. The chain links TRBV4-3 to TRBJ1-5, with D perhaps matching TRBD1 (5 bases). This CDR3 has 15 residues. Per germline, CDR1 LGHNA and CDR2 YSLEER. The V gene lost 4 bases and the J gene lost 9 bases, with 19 bases spanning the gap. The CDR3 DNA is TGCGCCAGCAGCCTCAGTTCCAGGGAAGTCGGGCCCCAGCATTTT. It encodes CASSLSSREVGPQHF.

The chain uses TRBV6-1 and TRBJ2-7; D unresolved. CDR3 length equals 13 residues. CDR1 and CDR2 from the germline V gene are MNHNS and SASEGT. The V gene lost 7 bases and the J gene lost 3 bases, with 13 bases spanning the gap. CDR3 DNA: TGTGCCAGCATTGGGCAGACCTTCTACGAGCAGTACTTC. Encoded protein: CASIGQTFYEQYF.

The chain is built from TRBV5-1 and TRBJ2-7, with D perhaps assigned TRBD1 or TRBD2 (5 bases each). The germline V gene encodes CDR1 SGHRS and CDR2 YFSETQ. Trimming pared 6 bases from V and 3 bases from J, leaving 25 bases between. This CDR3 is built from 17 residues. This CDR3 is CASKLGGDGDGVYEQYF. CDR3 nucleotide sequence: TGCGCCAGCAAGCTTGGGGGTGACGGGGATGGCGTCTACGAGCAGTACTTC.

In its sample, this clone is medium-sized (0.01 to 0.1%). The chain uses TRBV2 and TRBJ1-5, with 10 nucleotides matching TRBD1. V was pared by 4 bases and J by 6 bases, with 12 bases of the junction left unmatched. The CDR3 is 17 residues long. CDR1 is SNHLY, CDR2 FYNNEI, per germline. Written as DNA, the CDR3 is TGTGCCAGCAGTGGTCCCCCGGGACAGGGGCACGGTCAGCCCCAGCATTTT. Translating it yields CASSGPPGQGHGQPQHF.

This chain joins TRBV15 and TRBJ1-5; D is unclear. The CDR3 sequence is 18 residues long. Trimming took 1 base from V and 0 from J, leaving 16 bases between them. Looked up from germline, CDR1 is LNHNV and CDR2 is YYDKDF (reference sequence). The CDR3 protein is CATSRGDQEINSNQPQHF. The CDR3 DNA reads TGTGCCACCAGCAGAGGAGACCAGGAGATCAATAGCAATCAGCCCCAGCATTTT.

This clone was seen only a few times. The rearrangement links TRBV27 to TRBJ2-1; TRBD1 agrees at 9 bases. There are 14 residues in the CDR3. Trimming took 8 bases from V and 3 from J; bases not matched to a gene: 5. CDR1 and CDR2 from the germline V gene are MNHEY and SMNVEV (reference sequence). This CDR3 reads CASVTGGNYNEQFF. The CDR3 DNA reads TGTGCCAGCGTTACAGGGGGCAACTACAATGAGCAGTTCTTC.

The sample holds a few counts of this clone. This chain uses TRBV7-8 with TRBJ1-6; 8 nucleotides agree with TRBD1. The CDR3 extends over 14 amino acids. V dropped 0 bases and J dropped 10; count of bases not matched to a gene: 2. CDR1 and CDR2 (germline): SGHVS, FQNEAQ. CDR3 loop: CASSLAQGASPLHF. The CDR3 DNA follows: TGTGCCAGCAGCTTAGCCCAGGGGGCCTCACCCCTCCACTTT.

V usage is TRBV9 and J usage is TRBJ2-7; TRBD1 agrees at 10 bases. Germline values: CDR1 SGDLS, CDR2 YYNGEE. With 0 bases clipped from V and 2 bases from J, the junction kept 2 bases outside the gene matches. There are 15 residues in the CDR3. The chain's CDR3 is CASSVGQGATYEQYF. As DNA, the CDR3 is TGTGCCAGCAGCGTAGGACAGGGGGCGACCTACGAGCAGTACTTC.

The chain recombines TRBV6-1 with TRBJ2-7, with unresolved D. Deletions cut 7 bases from V and 5 bases from J, with 9 bases between. Per germline, CDR1 MNHNS and CDR2 SASEGT. CDR3 length equals 11 residues. CDR3 region: CASTSGDEQYF. The CDR3 bases are TGTGCCAGCACGTCGGGTGACGAGCAGTACTTC.

This clone was detected a few times. This chain uses TRBV10-3 with TRBJ2-7; TRBD1 matches 9 bases. The CDR3 is made up of 16 amino acids. V gave up 2 bases and J gave up 0 bases; unmatched junction bases: 5. Germline V lookup: CDR1 ENHRY, CDR2 SYGVKD. The CDR3 sequence is CAISETGGGSSYEQYF. The CDR3 DNA follows: TGTGCCATCAGTGAGACAGGGGGCGGGAGCTCCTACGAGCAGTACTTC.

The chain uses TRBV5-4 and TRBJ2-1; 8 bases agree with TRBD2. V shed 4 bases and J 5 bases; nucleotides not matched to a gene: 14. This CDR3 is 17 amino acids long. Germline V gene lookup returns CDR1 SGHNT and CDR2 YYREEE (reference sequence). DNA for the CDR3: TGTGCCAGCAGCCCTGGACTAGCCTTTATCGACCACAATGAGCAGTTCTTC. It specifies CASSPGLAFIDHNEQFF.

V and J are TRBV30 and TRBJ1-1, with 7 bases that match TRBD1. The CDR3 sequence is 14 residues long. CDR1 GTSNPN and CDR2 SVGIG come from the germline V gene (reference sequence). J was trimmed by 6 bases and V by 3 bases; bases with no gene match: 10. The CDR3 protein is CAWREMAGGAEAFF. The CDR3 DNA is TGTGCCTGGAGGGAGATGGCAGGGGGTGCTGAAGCTTTCTTT. The full variable domain, completed using reference TRBV30 and TRBJ1-1, is SQTIHQWPATLVQPVGSPLSLECTVEGTSNPNLYWYRQAAGRGLQLLFYSVGIGQISSEVPQNLSASRPQDRQFILSSKKLLLSDSGFYLCAWREMAGGAEAFFGQGTRLTVV.

The V gene is TRBV6-5, the J gene TRBJ2-7; D gene uncertain. This CDR3 has 13 residues. With 6 bases removed from V and 2 bases from J, the gap between germline ends came to 11 bases. Per germline, CDR1 MNHEY and CDR2 SVGAGI. The CDR3 DNA reads as TGTGCCAGCAGCCTTAGGAACCCCTACGAGCAGTACTTC. This gives the protein CASSLRNPYEQYF.

This clone ranks as medium-sized. This CDR3 is also generated by other DNA sequences in the sample. The J gene is TRBJ2-2, the V gene TRBV7-9; D uncertain. Trimming stripped 9 bases from V and 3 bases from J, with 8 bases between. Germline V gene data show CDR1 as SEHNR and CDR2 as FQNEAQ (reference sequence). This CDR3 contains 12 residues. CDR3 region: CASRVDTGELFF. CDR3 sequence (DNA): TGTGCCAGTAGGGTAGACACCGGGGAGCTGTTTTTT.

There are a few counts of this clone. The chain uses TRBV7-9 and TRBJ2-5; D is unresolved. The CDR3 runs 14 residues. Germline CDR1 SEHNR, CDR2 FQNEAQ (reference sequence). V shed 4 bases and J shed 0 bases, with 9 bases lying between them. The CDR3 sequence: CASSSALYQETQYF. The CDR3 coding sequence is TGTGCCAGCAGCTCCGCCCTGTACCAAGAGACCCAGTACTTC.

The rearrangement joins TRBV4-2 to TRBJ1-2; no reliable D call. The germline V gene encodes CDR1 LGHNA and CDR2 YNFKEQ. CDR3 length: 13 amino acids. Trimming removed 5 bases at V and 3 bases at J, with 10 bases between. CDR3 sequence (DNA): TGTGCCAGCAGCTTGGTAGGGTACTATGGCTACACCTTC. Protein: CASSLVGYYGYTF.